The following is a TCR beta chain sequence with its context. The data originate from a study of T-cell memory formation after mild COVID-19. Germline values: CDR1 MNHEY, CDR2 SMNVEV (reference sequence). The CDR3 totals 15 residues. V was clipped by 5 bases and J by 1 base; unmatched bases: 3. One entry per CDR3 protein, called by TCRdb with MiXCR from the 5' RACE reads. The sample records tens of thousands of distinct CDR3 sequences, around a quarter being singletons. The sample comprised PBMCs or a T cell subset sorted from them (not recorded which). The rearrangement uses TRBV27 and TRBJ2-2; 8 nucleotides line up with TRBD1. The receptor was derived from a man younger than 30 who had mild COVID-19 (a few samples of this study predate the infection). Cell type and time point are not known. The CDR3 DNA is TGTGCCAGCAGTCCGGGGACAGGGAACACCGGGGAGCTGTTTTTT. This translates into CASSPGTGNTGELFF.